These T cell receptor beta chains were read from a single sample in a study of T cells in Graves' hyperthyroidism and ophthalmopathy. From the multiplex PCR reads, TCRdb called clonotypes with MiXCR, one entry per CDR3 protein. The sample contains 700,000 or so distinct CDR3 sequences, about 14% of which appear only once. The sequenced sample consisted of blood. These receptors originate from a woman aged 45-60 years with Graves' ophthalmopathy. The CDR3 runs from the conserved cysteine through the conserved F or W. The D gene is left open where the match is weak. Where a row states a size, it is once, few, many or the class of an expanded clone; other rows omit it.

D gene: TRBD2; clone size: many; V gene: TRBV7-3; J gene: TRBJ2-1; CDR3 protein: CASSGGTSGYNEQFF; CDR3 DNA: TGTGCCAGCAGCGGCGGGACTAGCGGGTACAATGAGCAGTTCTTC
D gene: -; clone size: few; V gene: TRBV7-6; J gene: TRBJ2-5; CDR3 protein: CARGTRGQETQYF; CDR3 DNA: TGTGCCAGGGGTACTAGAGGCCAAGAGACCCAGTACTTC
D gene: -; clone size: -; V gene: TRBV6-1; J gene: TRBJ2-2; CDR3 protein: CASSTQGHGTGELFF; CDR3 DNA: TGTGCCAGCAGTACACAGGGACATGGGACCGGGGAGCTGTTTTTT
D gene: -; clone size: -; V gene: TRBV7-2; J gene: TRBJ2-1; CDR3 protein: CASSLTGASVNEQFF; CDR3 DNA: TGTGCCAGCAGCCTCACCGGGGCTAGCGTCAATGAGCAGTTCTTC
D gene: TRBD1; clone size: -; V gene: TRBV4-1; J gene: TRBJ2-1; CDR3 protein: CASSSGTGALENYNEQFF; CDR3 DNA: TGCGCCAGCAGCTCCGGGACAGGGGCGCTGGAGAACTACAATGAGCAGTTCTTC
D gene: -; clone size: many; V gene: TRBV18; J gene: TRBJ1-5; CDR3 protein: CASSPKGPGGNQPQHF; CDR3 DNA: TGTGCCAGCTCACCAAAAGGCCCAGGGGGCAATCAGCCCCAGCATTTT
D gene: TRBD2; clone size: once; V gene: TRBV19; J gene: TRBJ2-1; CDR3 protein: CASSGGGGYEQFF; CDR3 DNA: TGTGCCAGTAGTGGGGGGGGGGGATATGAGCAGTTCTTC
D gene: TRBD2; clone size: few; V gene: TRBV20-1; J gene: TRBJ2-2; CDR3 protein: CSAREFSGRVTANTGELFF; CDR3 DNA: TGCAGTGCTAGAGAGTTTAGCGGGAGGGTCACCGCGAACACCGGGGAGCTGTTTTTT
D gene: -; clone size: -; V gene: TRBV5-1; J gene: TRBJ2-1; CDR3 protein: CASSLEQTTRDNEQFF; CDR3 DNA: TGCGCCAGCAGCTTGGAACAGACCACTAGGGACAATGAGCAGTTCTTC
D gene: -; clone size: many; V gene: TRBV7-8; J gene: TRBJ2-7; CDR3 protein: CASSTPRGGEPYEQYF; CDR3 DNA: TGTGCCAGCAGCACCCCACGGGGCGGGGAGCCCTACGAGCAGTACTTC
D gene: -; clone size: -; V gene: TRBV7-9; J gene: TRBJ1-2; CDR3 protein: CASSFSRLASTF; CDR3 DNA: TGTGCCAGCAGCTTTTCAAGGCTTGCGAGTACCTTC
D gene: TRBD2; clone size: -; V gene: TRBV9; J gene: TRBJ2-3; CDR3 protein: CASSVPGLAGGPTDTQYF; CDR3 DNA: TGTGCCAGCAGCGTCCCGGGACTAGCGGGAGGGCCGACAGATACGCAGTATTTT
D gene: TRBD2; clone size: many; V gene: TRBV7-9; J gene: TRBJ2-7; CDR3 protein: CASSSLAGGRSYEQYF; CDR3 DNA: TGTGCCAGCAGCTCCTTAGCGGGAGGCCGCTCCTACGAGCAGTACTTC
D gene: -; clone size: many; V gene: TRBV30; J gene: TRBJ1-4; CDR3 protein: CAGRPTTNEKLFF; CDR3 DNA: TGTGCGGGCAGACCTACAACTAATGAAAAACTGTTTTTT
D gene: -; clone size: many; V gene: TRBV11-2; J gene: TRBJ2-2; CDR3 protein: CASRLLASNTGELFF; CDR3 DNA: TGTGCCAGCAGACTGCTAGCGTCGAACACCGGGGAGCTGTTTTTT
D gene: -; clone size: -; V gene: TRBV7-9; J gene: TRBJ2-2; CDR3 protein: CASSRDWTNTGELFF; CDR3 DNA: TGTGCCAGCAGTAGGGACTGGACGAACACCGGGGAGCTGTTTTTT